Below are 23 T cell receptor beta chains sequenced from a single sample in a study of tumor-infiltrating lymphocytes in primary liver carcinoma. Germline DNA was extracted too, while blood RNA derived from unsorted whole blood. A primer matching the constant region was used to make TCR beta cDNA from 500 ng of total RNA. Slightly modified ARM-PCR served as the procedure for the TCR beta libraries. These libraries came from three rounds of nested multiplex PCR. TRBV1-TRBV30 forward primers and a C-beta reverse primer were used in the first two PCR rounds, which each ran for about 10 cycles. TCRdb re-called the multiplex PCR reads through MiXCR, storing one row per CDR3 protein. The data contain 320,000 or so distinct CDR3 sequences, approximately 60% of them singletons. Sequenced material: peripheral blood. The receptors were gathered from a man in his forties with primary liver carcinoma and hepatitis B virus infection.

The chain combines TRBV28 with TRBJ1-5; TRBD1 is a possible D gene (5 bases). CDR1 is MDHEN and CDR2 is SYDVKM in the germline V gene. V lost 7 bases, J lost 0 bases, and 13 bases lay in between. The CDR3 runs 15 residues. The chain's CDR3 is CASTLTGVSNQPQHF. CDR3 bases: TGTGCCAGCACCCTAACGGGGGTTAGCAATCAGCCCCAGCATTTT. The full variable domain, its missing parts supplied by reference TRBV28 and TRBJ1-5, is DVKVTQSSRYLVKRTGEKVFLECVQDMDHENMFWYRQDPGLGLRLIYFSYDVKMKEKGDIPEGYSVSREKKERFSLILESASTNQTSMYLCASTLTGVSNQPQHFGDGTRLSIL.

A word on this clonotype: With a much larger clone just one base away, this may be a read error. The chain carries TRBV6-5 and TRBJ2-3; D call uncertain. Trimming stripped 0 bases from V and 3 bases from J, with 10 bases between. This CDR3 is 15 amino acids long. Germline V gene lookup returns CDR1 MNHEY and CDR2 SVGAGI. In DNA, the CDR3 is TGTGCCAGCAGTTACTCCGTACCCAAGACAGATACGCAGTATTTT. Its translation is CASSYSVPKTDTQYF.

The rearrangement uses TRBV12-3 or TRBV12-4 and TRBJ2-1, with TRBD2 as a possible D gene (6 bases). Trimming cost V 11 bases and J 7 bases, with 18 bases left between them. The CDR3 is made up of 13 amino acids. CDR3 protein: CADSLGLANEQFF. CDR3 coding DNA: TGTGCCGACAGTTTAGGCCTAGCGAATGAGCAGTTCTTC.

Note on this clonotype: Being one base from a much bigger clone, this may be a read error. The chain carries TRBV29-1 and TRBJ1-1; D gene unclear. Germline V gene data show CDR1 as SQVTM and CDR2 as ANQGSEA. The CDR3 consists of 12 residues. CDR3 in amino acids: CNVEFLNTEAFF. For the CDR3, the DNA is TGCAACGTTGAATTCCTGAACACTGAAGCTTTCTTT.

This sequence joins TRBV11-2 and TRBJ2-1; the D is unclear. Germline V gives CDR1 SGHAT, CDR2 FQNNGV. This CDR3 comprises 14 residues. The V end was cut by 5 bases, the J end by 2 bases, with 10 bases between. The CDR3 here is CASSKDRAYNEQFF. The DNA of the CDR3 is TGTGCCAGCAGCAAAGACCGGGCCTACAATGAGCAGTTCTTC.

About this clonotype: A read error is possible here, since a much larger clone lies one base away. The chain combines TRBV6-7 with TRBJ1-5, with TRBD1 matching over 7 bases. TRBV6-7 is labeled an ORF, and its function is uncertain. This CDR3 spans 18 amino acids. V lost 7 bases to trimming and J lost 6 bases; unmatched junction nucleotides: 21. For the CDR3, the DNA is TGTGCCAGCACTTATTGCCTCGGGTCGAAGGACAGGCTTCAGCCCCAGCATTTT. It codes for CASTYCLGSKDRLQPQHF.

Notes on this clonotype: A much larger clone sits a single nucleotide away, making a read error possible. The genes are TRBV4-3 and TRBJ1-2; perhaps TRBD1 as D (5 bases). Germline V lookup: CDR1 LGHNA, CDR2 YSLEER. The CDR3 is 15 residues long. The CDR3 DNA is TGCGCCAGCAGCCAAGACCCGGGGCCTAACTATGGCTGCACCTTC. Protein sequence: CASSQDPGPNYGCTF.

A note on this clonotype: A clone one base away is much larger, so this may be a read error. V gene TRBV6-1 combines with J gene TRBJ2-5; TRBD2 might be the D (6 bases). V was pared by 2 bases and J by 7 bases, with 20 bases between. Looked up from germline, CDR1 is MNHNS and CDR2 is SASEGT. The CDR3 is made up of 16 amino acids. The CDR3 bases are TGTGCCAGCAGTGAAACAACAGGACGGAGGGAAGTGACCCAGTACTTC. Residues: CASSETTGRREVTQYF.

This clonotype occurred once. It may be a read error: a sequence one base away is much more abundant. The rearrangement links TRBV12-3 or TRBV12-4 to TRBJ2-1; 11 nucleotides match TRBD2. The CDR3 has 14 amino acids. CDR3 amino acids: CVSRISGRGNEQFF. DNA of the CDR3: TGTGTCAGCAGGATTAGCGGGAGGGGCAATGAGCAGTTCTTC.

This clonotype occurred once. At one boundary the junction diverges from the germline segment, which might be a read error. The V call is TRBV5-5, the J call TRBJ1-1, with D possibly being TRBD1 (6 bases). The CDR3 has 16 residues. Germline CDR1 and CDR2: SGHKS and YYEKEE (reference sequence). The CDR3 coding sequence is TGTGCCAGCAGATTCAACTGGGGGCGACGGAACACTGGAGCTTTCTTT. It yields the protein CASRFNWGRRNTGAFF.

The chain carries TRBV5-6 and TRBJ1-3, with D tentatively TRBD1 (6 bases). There are 15 residues in the CDR3. The germline V gene has CDR1 SGHDT and CDR2 YYEEEE. Trimming pared 7 bases from V and 2 bases from J, leaving 16 bases between. CDR3 bases: TGTGCCAGCGGTTGGGGGCCCAGCCCTGGAAACACCATATATTTT. This gives the protein CASGWGPSPGNTIYF.

The chain carries TRBV12-3 or TRBV12-4 and TRBJ1-2, with a tentative D call TRBD1 (5 bases). CDR3 length: 14 amino acids. V lost 9 bases to trimming and J lost 2 bases, with 16 bases between them. The CDR3, as DNA: TGTGCCAGGAGCCCCAGGGTTGCCAACTATGGCTACACCTTC. The encoded protein is CARSPRVANYGYTF.

The chain uses TRBV7-9 and TRBJ2-5; D possibly corresponds to TRBD2 (5 bases). Germline CDR1 is SEHNR and CDR2 is FQNEAQ (reference sequence). The CDR3 is made up of 15 amino acids. The V gene lost 1 base and the J gene lost 5 bases, with 14 bases spanning the gap. The CDR3 spells CASSLGPTPGETQYF. The CDR3 nucleotides read TGTGCCAGCAGCTTAGGTCCCACTCCGGGGGAGACCCAGTACTTC.

Of note for this clonotype: At one end the junction does not follow the germline gene, possibly because of a read error. The chain combines TRBV10-1 with TRBJ2-2; D is possibly TRBD2 (7 bases). Germline CDR1 reads WNHNN; CDR2 reads SYGVQD (reference sequence). The CDR3 spans 19 residues. CDR3 residues: CASSELSGRGGSNSGELFF. Written as DNA, the CDR3 is TGCGCCAGCAGTGAACTATCGGGGAGAGGGGGAAGTAACAGCGGGGAGCTATTTTTT.

A note on this clonotype: This may stem from a read error, because a much larger clone lies one nucleotide away. The rearrangement links TRBV6-5 to TRBJ1-1; unclear D gene. This CDR3 contains 16 residues. The V end was cut by 0 bases, the J end by 2 bases, with 13 bases between. Germline V gene data show CDR1 as MNHEY and CDR2 as SVGAGI. The CDR3, as DNA: TGTGCCAGCAGTTACTCGATAGGGCTCTTTAACACTGAAGCTTTCTTT. It encodes CASSYSIGLFNTEAFF.

V usage is TRBV5-1 and J usage is TRBJ2-2, with 10 positions matching TRBD2. V lost 0 bases to trimming and J lost 6 bases; unmatched junction nucleotides: 2. Looked up from germline, CDR1 is SGHRS and CDR2 is YFSETQ. CDR3 size: 15 residues. The CDR3 is CASSLALAGAGELFF. In nucleotides, the CDR3 is TGCGCCAGCAGCTTGGCTCTAGCGGGAGCCGGGGAGCTGTTTTTT.

The chain links TRBV6-1 to TRBJ1-4, with D uncertain. V lost 8 bases to trimming and J lost 0 bases, with 16 bases between them. The CDR3 consists of 16 residues. In germline, CDR1 is MNHNS, CDR2 SASEGT. This chain's CDR3 is CASLFAKSATNEKLFF. CDR3 nucleotide sequence: TGTGCCAGCCTATTCGCGAAATCCGCAACTAATGAAAAACTGTTTTTT.

Turning to this clonotype: A single base separates this from a much larger clone, so it may be a read error. J is TRBJ1-5 and V is TRBV1. TRBV1 is reported as a pseudogene. The CDR3 is 13 residues long. CDR3 loop: CTGSPVSNQPQHF. The CDR3 region has the DNA TGCACCGGCAGCCCAGTTAGCAATCAGCCCCAGCATTTT.

The chain recombines TRBV19 with TRBJ1-1; the match to TRBD1 covers 7 bases. This CDR3 is 15 amino acids long. V lost 7 bases, J lost 1 base, and 9 bases stayed unmatched. Germline CDR1 and CDR2: LNHDA and SQIVND (reference sequence). The chain's CDR3 is CASTPGGLKNTEAFF. The CDR3 nucleotides read TGTGCCAGTACCCCAGGGGGGTTGAAGAACACTGAAGCTTTCTTT.

As for this clonotype: This sequence may be a read error, since a much larger clone differs from it by one base. This chain connects TRBV6-1 to TRBJ2-3, with TRBD1 identical over 10 bases. The J segment lost 5 bases and the V segment lost 7 bases, leaving 6 bases of the junction unmatched. Germline V CDR1 and CDR2: MNHNS, SASEGT. CDR3 length: 14 amino acids. The CDR3 sequence is CASNADRGGDTQYF. DNA of the CDR3: TGTGCCAGCAATGCGGACAGGGGGGGAGATACGCAGTATTTT.

Notes on this clonotype: This may stem from a read error, because a much larger clone lies one nucleotide away. The CDR3 region is CASHGPSGFKQYF. Here the CDR3 DNA reads TGTGCCAGCCACGGCCCTAGCGGGTTCAAGCAGTACTTC. The rearrangement joins TRBV5-4 to TRBJ2-7; TRBD2 matches at 8 bases. V trimming: 7 bases; J trimming: 8 bases; junction bases outside the gene matches: 11. CDR1 is SGHNT and CDR2 is YYREEE in the germline V gene (reference sequence). The CDR3 loop spans 13 amino acids.

A word on this clonotype: A read error may account for a junction end that differs from germline. The rearrangement links TRBV11-1 to TRBJ2-1; D gene ambiguous. The CDR3 covers 15 residues. In germline, CDR1 is SGHAT, CDR2 FQDESV (reference sequence). The CDR3 nucleotides are TGTGCCAGCAGCTCATTATCGGAGCCCTACAATGAGCAGGTCTTC. Encoded protein: CASSSLSEPYNEQVF.

This rearrangement joins TRBV11-1 to TRBJ2-7; unclear D gene. This CDR3 spans 12 amino acids. V was shortened by 5 bases and J by 4 bases, with 9 bases between the two germline ends. CDR1 and CDR2 from the germline V gene are SGHAT and FQDESV (reference sequence). DNA for the CDR3: TGTGCCAGCAGCATAAGAGGATACGAGCAGTACTTC. Translating gives CASSIRGYEQYF.